The present entry profiles one T cell receptor beta chain with its context. Its cognate antigen is unknown. TCRdb itself ran the 5' RACE reads through MiXCR, one entry per CDR3 protein. The table includes some 560,000 distinct CDR3 sequences, around 21% detected once. The data were taken from a study of T cells after yellow fever vaccination. CDR3 length equals 13 residues. Trimming pared 2 bases from V and 10 bases from J, leaving 13 bases between. Per the germline V gene, CDR1 is SGHRS and CDR2 is YFSETQ. The study's findings and limits: Bulk-population clonotypes that are abundant could appear as contaminants in FACS-sorted repertoires.

The gene calls are TRBV5-1 and TRBJ2-1, with D hard to call. The sequencing used PBMCs, collected 15 days after the yellow fever booster vaccination. The receptor's source is a man aged 25 to 40 who received the YFV17D yellow fever vaccine. For the CDR3, the DNA is TGCGCCAGCAGCTTAGAGTCCAGGACCGAGCAGTTCTTC. This translates into CASSLESRTEQFF.